The 28 T cell receptor beta chains below were found in one sample sequenced in a study of a mutant IDH1 vaccine in newly diagnosed glioma. The time point: week 35, safety follow-up. All doses held 300 ug of mutant IDH1 20-mer peptide, with topical imiquimod. Assay used: immunoSEQ multiplex PCR; TCRdb lists only in-frame clones, some missing. Of approximately 44,000 clones in the sample, 70% to 80% were seen once. No cognate antigen is known for these TCRs. Sample: PBMCs, taken from a glioma patient whose treatment included an IDH1 peptide vaccine. These receptors were taken from a middle-aged man with glioma.

V usage is TRBV7-2 and J usage is TRBJ1-5, with D tentatively TRBD1 (5 bases). V was cut by 2 bases and J by 2 bases, with 13 bases left in between. The CDR3 sequence is 16 residues long. Germline V gene lookup returns CDR1 SGHTA and CDR2 FQGNSA. DNA of the CDR3: TGTGCCAGCAGCTTATCCGGGGGAGTCGGCAATCAGCCCCAGCATTTT. Its protein product is CASSLSGGVGNQPQHF. Based on the CDR3 plus reference TRBV7-2 and TRBJ1-5, the full variable domain is GAGVSQSPSNKVTEKGKDVELRCDPISGHTALYWYRQSLGQGLEFLIYFQGNSAPDKSGLPSDRFSAERTGGSVSTLTIQRTQQEDSAVYLCASSLSGGVGNQPQHFGDGTRLSIL.

This clone was seen just once. The chain combines TRBV30 with TRBJ2-1; the D gene is possibly TRBD1 (6 bases). Germline CDR1 GTSNPN, CDR2 SVGIG (reference sequence). This CDR3 is built from 12 residues. V lost 6 bases and J 7 bases, leaving 13 bases between the germline ends. CDR3 protein: CACTGTLNEQFF. CDR3 in DNA: TGTGCCTGCACCGGGACATTAAATGAGCAGTTCTTC. Full variable domain (rest looked up from reference TRBV30 and TRBJ2-1): SQTIHQWPATLVQPVGSPLSLECTVEGTSNPNLYWYRQAAGRGLQLLFYSVGIGQISSEVPQNLSASRPQDRQFILSSKKLLLSDSGFYLCACTGTLNEQFFGPGTRLTVL.

The chain uses TRBV4-2 and TRBJ2-7; 12 bases match TRBD2. The CDR3 consists of 15 residues. Trimming took 4 bases from V and 3 from J; bases not matched to a gene: 4. Per the germline V gene, CDR1 is LGHNA and CDR2 is YNFKEQ. The CDR3 reads CASSPLAGGDYEQYF. CDR3 bases: TGTGCCAGCAGCCCTCTAGCGGGAGGGGACTACGAGCAGTACTTC.

The chain couples TRBV2 to TRBJ1-5, with D possibly TRBD1 on 6 matching bases. CDR1 and CDR2 (germline): SNHLY, FYNNEI. Trimming cost V 6 bases and J 5 bases, with 23 bases left between them. The CDR3 contains 17 residues. The CDR3 reads CASRGQQGINRDQPQHF. Here the CDR3 DNA reads TGTGCCAGCAGGGGCCAACAGGGAATCAATAGGGATCAGCCCCAGCATTTT.

V usage is TRBV10-3 and J usage is TRBJ2-3; 7 bases fit TRBD1. The CDR3 contains 15 residues. The J segment lost 2 bases and the V segment lost 11 bases, leaving 13 bases of the junction unmatched. Germline lookup yields CDR1 ENHRY and CDR2 SYGVKD. Here the CDR3 DNA reads TGTGCCGTCGCAGGGGGAATGGGCCACACAGATACGCAGTATTTT. This codes for CAVAGGMGHTDTQYF.

The chain employs TRBV28 and TRBJ2-1; D possibly corresponds to TRBD1 (6 bases). The V end lost 5 bases, the J end lost 4 bases, and 15 bases lay between the germline ends. This CDR3 comprises 15 residues. Germline V gene data show CDR1 as MDHEN and CDR2 as SYDVKM. CDR3 in amino acids: CASSPLTGRYNEQFF. CDR3 nucleotide sequence: TGTGCCAGCAGTCCCTTAACAGGGAGATACAATGAGCAGTTCTTC.

The chain recombines TRBV19 with TRBJ1-1; unclear D gene. Trimming took 3 bases from V and 0 from J, leaving 17 bases between them. The length of the CDR3 is 17 residues. In germline, CDR1 is LNHDA, CDR2 SQIVND (reference sequence). The CDR3 spells CASSILTGNKLNTEAFF. CDR3 coding DNA: TGTGCCAGTAGTATCTTGACTGGGAACAAGCTGAACACTGAAGCTTTCTTT.

This clone appeared a few times. The chain carries TRBV5-1 and TRBJ1-2; 7 nucleotides align to TRBD1. In germline, CDR1 is SGHRS, CDR2 YFSETQ. The J segment lost 10 bases and the V segment lost 3 bases, leaving 9 bases of the junction unmatched. The CDR3 is 13 amino acids. This CDR3 is CASSSDRVNDYTF. The DNA for the CDR3 is TGCGCCAGCAGCTCAGACAGGGTGAACGACTACACCTTC.

The chain links TRBV7-9 to TRBJ2-1; tentative D call: TRBD2 (5 bases). The CDR3 consists of 17 residues. Trimming pared 5 bases from V and 5 bases from J, leaving 22 bases between. Germline V gene sequence: CDR1 SEHNR, CDR2 FQNEAQ (reference sequence). The CDR3 sequence: CASSIGTGGRLNNEQFF. The CDR3 DNA reads as TGTGCCAGCAGCATCGGTACTGGAGGCAGACTGAACAATGAGCAGTTCTTC.

V usage is TRBV11-3 and J usage is TRBJ2-3, with a tentative D call TRBD2 (6 bases). The CDR3 is 13 amino acids. Trimming shortened V by 6 bases and J by 4 bases, and 11 bases separated the two germline ends. Germline V gene sequence: CDR1 SGHNT, CDR2 YENEEA. The CDR3 DNA reads TGTGCCAGCAGGGGATGGGGGGCAGATACGCAGTATTTT. Residues: CASRGWGADTQYF.

This chain links TRBV7-8 with TRBJ2-5; D is ambiguous. CDR3 length equals 12 residues. With 3 bases removed from V and 4 bases from J, the gap between germline ends came to 6 bases. Per germline, CDR1 SGHVS and CDR2 FQNEAQ. The CDR3 region has the DNA TGTGCCAGCAGCTTTAACCGAGAGACCCAGTACTTC. Translated, it gives CASSFNRETQYF.

The V and J genes are TRBV7-2 and TRBJ2-7, with 9 bases matching TRBD1. Germline lookup yields CDR1 SGHTA and CDR2 FQGNSA. This CDR3 spans 13 amino acids. J was trimmed by 7 bases and V by 5 bases; bases with no gene match: 6. CDR3 region: CASSPQGAGEQYF. Here the CDR3 DNA reads TGTGCCAGCAGCCCACAGGGGGCGGGAGAGCAGTACTTC.

V and J are TRBV27 and TRBJ1-1; a possible D gene is TRBD1 (5 bases). Trimming removed 6 bases from V and 4 bases from J, with 12 bases in between. Germline values: CDR1 MNHEY, CDR2 SMNVEV (reference sequence). The CDR3 length is 13 residues. CDR3 sequence (DNA): TGTGCCAGCAGATTCGGGGCGGGCACTGAAGCTTTCTTT. This encodes CASRFGAGTEAFF.

Comments on this clone: A junction end diverges from the germline sequence, so it may reflect a read error. Additional DNA sequences in this sample encode the identical CDR3. The V call is TRBV11-3, the J call TRBJ2-5; D is possibly TRBD1 or TRBD2 (7 bases each). The CDR3 is 16 amino acids. CDR1 and CDR2 from the germline V gene are SGHNT and YENEEA. The CDR3 nucleotides are TGCGCCAGCAGCTCCTACAGGGGAGGGCCCCAAGAGACCCAGTACTTC. This sequence encodes CASSSYRGGPQETQYF.

This chain uses TRBV18 with TRBJ2-7; 7 bases fit TRBD2. Germline V gene lookup returns CDR1 KGHSH and CDR2 LQKENI. The CDR3 has 15 amino acids. With 3 bases clipped from V and 4 bases from J, the junction kept 9 bases outside the gene matches. The CDR3 bases are TGTGCCAGCTCACCGGGCGGGGCTAGCGGATACGAGCAGTACTTC. Translation gives CASSPGGASGYEQYF.

The genes are TRBV4-1 and TRBJ2-5; 8 nucleotides line up with TRBD2. The junction had 9 bases not matched to a gene; V was cut back by 1 base and J by 5 bases. Germline assignment: CDR1 MGHRA and CDR2 YSYEKL. The CDR3 has 16 residues. Here the CDR3 DNA reads TGCGCCAGCAGCCAAGTCCCCGGGAGGGTAGCGGAGACCCAGTACTTC. Protein: CASSQVPGRVAETQYF.

This clone has only one observation. The rearrangement uses TRBV18 and TRBJ2-1; the D gene could be TRBD1 or TRBD2 (5 bases each). Germline-derived CDR1 and CDR2 are KGHSH and LQKENI. V was cut by 2 bases and J by 6 bases, with 11 bases left in between. This CDR3 is 14 amino acids long. CDR3: CASSPRDGINEQFF. CDR3 nucleotides: TGTGCCAGCTCACCAAGGGACGGTATCAATGAGCAGTTCTTC.

This clone occurred once. The rearrangement joins TRBV4-1 to TRBJ2-1; D is undetermined. The CDR3 totals 15 residues. The V gene lost 4 bases and the J gene lost 0 bases, with 10 bases spanning the gap. CDR1 is MGHRA, CDR2 YSYEKL, per germline. CDR3 protein: CASSPDQSSYNEQFF. The CDR3 nucleotides are TGCGCCAGCAGCCCTGACCAGAGCTCCTACAATGAGCAGTTCTTC.

The chain links TRBV11-2 to TRBJ2-5; D is possibly TRBD1 or TRBD2 (5 bases each). Germline V lookup: CDR1 SGHAT, CDR2 FQNNGV. V was pared by 9 bases and J by 4 bases, with 18 bases between. This CDR3 has 14 amino acids. The CDR3 DNA is TGTGCCAGTCAGCCGGGGCAGATCCGAGAGACCCAGTACTTC. Translation gives CASQPGQIRETQYF. The variable domain in full, completed from reference TRBV11-2 and TRBJ2-5, reads EAGVAQSPRYKIIEKRQSVAFWCNPISGHATLYWYQQILGQGPKLLIQFQNNGVVDDSQLPKDRFSAERLKGVDSTLKIQPAKLEDSAVYLCASQPGQIRETQYFGPGTRLLVL.

This chain uses TRBV5-1 with TRBJ1-2; D gene uncertain. The CDR3 runs 14 residues. V was cut by 0 bases and J by 8 bases, with 14 bases left in between. The germline CDR1 and CDR2 sequences are SGHRS and YFSETQ. Written as DNA, the CDR3 is TGCGCCAGCAGCTTGGTGGACGGACCAGGCGGCTACACCTTC. Protein: CASSLVDGPGGYTF.

V and J are TRBV30 and TRBJ2-3; a weak D match, TRBD1 (5 bases). V was trimmed by 2 bases and J by 0 bases, leaving 9 bases between them. The CDR3 contains 14 residues. Germline CDR1 is GTSNPN and CDR2 is SVGIG (reference sequence). DNA for the CDR3: TGTGCCTGGAGTAAACAGGCCAGCACAGATACGCAGTATTTT. This sequence encodes CAWSKQASTDTQYF.

The CDR3 sequence is CASSFQLGGSYNEQFF. For the CDR3, the DNA is TGTGCCAGCAGCTTCCAACTAGGGGGCTCCTACAATGAGCAGTTCTTC. The chain recombines TRBV5-6 with TRBJ2-1; D is perhaps TRBD1 (6 bases). The CDR3 has 16 amino acids. V lost 2 bases, J lost 0 bases, and 12 bases lay in between. Germline CDR1 reads SGHDT; CDR2 reads YYEEEE.

The chain joins TRBV19 to TRBJ1-1; D not certain. Trimming shortened V by 1 base and J by 0 bases, and 6 bases separated the two germline ends. Germline CDR1 reads LNHDA; CDR2 reads SQIVND (reference sequence). The CDR3 runs to 14 residues. DNA of the CDR3: TGTGCCAGTAGTATAGGGGTACTGAACACTGAAGCTTTCTTT. Its protein is CASSIGVLNTEAFF.

The chain employs TRBV6-1 and TRBJ1-1; 8 nucleotides match TRBD1. The CDR3 runs to 16 residues. Trimming cost V 3 bases and J 4 bases; bases outside gene matches: 10. CDR1 is MNHNS, CDR2 SASEGT, per germline. As DNA, the CDR3 is TGTGCCAGCAGTGACGGACAGGGAATAAGGGGCACTGAAGCTTTCTTT. As protein: CASSDGQGIRGTEAFF.

The chain links TRBV6-5 to TRBJ2-7, with 9 bases matching TRBD1. This CDR3 has 15 residues. V was clipped by 5 bases and J by 1 base; unmatched bases: 6. Germline V gene data show CDR1 as MNHEY and CDR2 as SVGAGI. CDR3 nucleotide sequence: TGTGCCAGCAGTACAGGGGGCGTTGGTTCCTACGAGCAGTACTTC. The encoded protein is CASSTGGVGSYEQYF.

V is TRBV2 and J is TRBJ1-3, with TRBD1 as a possible D gene (5 bases). The germline V and J ends were trimmed by 2 bases and 3 bases, with 14 bases remaining between them. Germline V gene data show CDR1 as SNHLY and CDR2 as FYNNEI. This CDR3 comprises 16 residues. For the CDR3, the DNA is TGTGCCAGCAGTGAACTCCACCCAGGGAGTGGAAACACCATATATTTT. It encodes CASSELHPGSGNTIYF.

The chain uses TRBV5-6 and TRBJ2-4, with D tentatively TRBD2 (6 bases). Trimming removed 4 bases at V and 1 base at J, with 12 bases between. Germline V CDR1 and CDR2: SGHDT, YYEEEE. The CDR3 has 15 residues. CDR3 nucleotide sequence: TGTGCCAGCAGCCTGCCGGGGGAGGCCAAAAACATTCAGTACTTC. It is translated as CASSLPGEAKNIQYF.

The rearrangement links TRBV19 to TRBJ1-1; possibly TRBD1 for D (6 bases). Germline-derived CDR1 and CDR2 are LNHDA and SQIVND (reference sequence). The CDR3 contains 13 residues. With 7 bases removed from V and 4 bases from J, the gap between germline ends came to 13 bases. The CDR3 is CASTDQGGTEAFF. The CDR3 nucleotides are TGTGCCAGTACTGACCAAGGGGGCACTGAAGCTTTCTTT.